This T cell receptor beta chain emerged from a study of CD8 T cells in ankylosing spondylitis. This clonotype has a count of ten or more. Using its own MiXCR run on the 5' RACE reads, TCRdb lists one record per CDR3 protein. The data contain around 99,000 distinct CDR3 sequences, about 9.1% of them singletons. Trimming removed 0 bases from V and 0 bases from J, with 9 bases in between. The CDR3 contains 15 residues. From germline, CDR1 is SGHRS and CDR2 YFSETQ. This chain uses TRBV5-1 with TRBJ2-5; D remains unclear. This TCR was recovered from a male donor with ankylosing spondylitis or in good health (not recorded which). Sequenced input: blood, either unsorted or a sorted T cell fraction (not recorded which). The CDR3: CASSLEGRNQETQYF. In DNA form, the CDR3 reads TGCGCCAGCAGCTTGGAAGGCAGAAACCAAGAGACCCAGTACTTC.